These 7 T cell receptor beta chains came from one sample sequenced in a study of T-cell memory formation after mild COVID-19. TCRdb recomputed calls from the 5' RACE reads with MiXCR, one row per CDR3 protein. This sample has fewer than 700,000 distinct CDR3 sequences, with 18% found just once. The sample comprised PBMCs or a T cell subset sorted from them (not recorded which). The receptor source for this set is an adult woman who had mild COVID-19 (a few samples of this study predate the infection). Cell type and time point are not known.

J is TRBJ2-3 and V is TRBV27, with D unclear. Germline CDR1 reads MNHEY; CDR2 reads SMNVEV (reference sequence). The CDR3 extends over 14 amino acids. Trimming removed 0 bases at V and 5 bases at J, with 9 bases between. CDR3 DNA: TGTGCCAGCAGTTTATCGTGGATAAGAGATACGCAGTATTTT. Its protein product is CASSLSWIRDTQYF.

This clonotype was counted many times. This chain links TRBV20-1 with TRBJ2-7; 7 bases line up with TRBD1. The CDR3 is 11 residues long. Germline V CDR1 and CDR2: DFQATT, SNEGSKA (reference sequence). The junction had 6 bases not matched to a gene; V was cut back by 8 bases and J by 5 bases. For the CDR3, the DNA is TGCAGTCCCTATAGGGGGCACGAGCAGTACTTC. It yields the protein CSPYRGHEQYF.

This clonotype was observed at least ten times. J is TRBJ2-3 and V is TRBV5-1; 10 bases are a match to TRBD2. Germline assignment: CDR1 SGHRS and CDR2 YFSETQ. The CDR3 runs 16 residues. Losses at the gene ends were 4 bases for V and 6 bases for J; bases not matched to a gene: 11. Here the CDR3 DNA reads TGCGCCAGCAGCGGAACACTAGCGGGGTCAGCTGATACGCAGTATTTT. Translated, it gives CASSGTLAGSADTQYF.

The V call is TRBV29-1, the J call TRBJ1-1, with a possible D match to TRBD1 (5 bases). The CDR3 consists of 13 residues. CDR1 is SQVTM, CDR2 ANQGSEA, per germline. V lost 3 bases and J 5 bases, leaving 13 bases between the germline ends. The CDR3 loop reads CSVEGRLRTEAFF. DNA for the CDR3: TGCAGCGTTGAGGGGCGGCTGCGGACTGAAGCTTTCTTT.

Note on this clonotype: At one boundary the junction diverges from the germline segment, which might be a read error. The chain employs TRBV18 and TRBJ2-5; TRBD1 aligns across 9 bases. The germline V gene has CDR1 KGHSH and CDR2 LQKENI. The CDR3 has 15 residues. The CDR3 loop reads CASSPSPGQGRTPYF. CDR3 bases: TGTGCCAGCTCACCATCCCCGGGACAGGGAAGAACCCCGTACTTC.

The V and J genes are TRBV23-1 and TRBJ2-3; no reliable D call. TRBV23-1 is annotated as an ORF whose role is uncertain. V lost 6 bases, J lost 3 bases, and 13 bases lay in between. The CDR3 has 14 amino acids. The CDR3 spells CASRTPVGTDTQYF. CDR3 sequence (DNA): TGCGCCAGCAGGACACCGGTAGGGACAGATACGCAGTATTTT.

A few counts support this clonotype. The genes are TRBV6-5 and TRBJ1-2, with TRBD1 identical over 8 bases. V shed 5 bases, J shed 6 bases, and the junction held 11 bases outside the gene matches. The CDR3 has 15 amino acids. CDR1 is MNHEY, CDR2 SVGAGI, per germline. The CDR3 DNA follows: TGTGCCAGCAGTCCTCAGGACAGGGAAGGCGATGGCTACACCTTC. The encoded protein is CASSPQDREGDGYTF.